Detailed here is one T cell receptor beta chain. This clone's antigen is unknown. Base qualities are not provided; no much larger clone lies one nucleotide away. The record originates from a study of cytomegalovirus exposure and HLA in healthy donors listed by TCRdb under 2017. About the full investigation: According to an earlier analysis of several hundred of the donors, about 180 million T cells yielded 120 million or so unique TCR beta sequences and about 300 Gb of sequence data. Roughly 320 gigabases of sequencing data and 70 million to 95 million unique TCR sequences made up an early release that covered around 640 HLA-typed donors. Of the 350 to 450 genotyped donors, around 81% fell in the genetic ancestry cluster associated with self-reported Caucasian donors. The study aimed to test whether cataloging public T cell receptors could reveal signatures of past pathogen exposure. Using immunosequencing, the study profiled T cell repertoires from roughly 650 subjects and related those repertoires to cytomegalovirus serostatus. In addition to the first cohort of 666 subjects, a separate validation cohort of 100 to 150 different subjects was used. To predict cytomegalovirus infection status, the study combined high-throughput TCR immunosequencing, statistical association of individual TCRs with disease status, and machine learning. A later analysis re-examined previously published TCR beta repertoires from 600 to 700 donors and added high-resolution HLA genotyping to investigate patterns of TCR occurrence. Rather than using new phenotypic data, the later analysis identified candidate immune exposures from TCR beta sequences and from how often those sequences occurred across donors. An earlier analysis of several hundred of the donors applied high-throughput TCR beta sequencing to assess whether each TCR beta V gene segment acted as functional or pseudogenic. Donor age, sex, ethnicity and CMV serostatus were compiled alongside the repertoire data. A later genetic analysis took genome-wide SNP genotypes for about three fifths of the 666 donors and used that subset as a discovery cohort. Every discovery cohort repertoire had been produced on one sequencing platform. Class I and class II HLA loci were covered by the typing at four-digit resolution. The number of typed donors differed by locus: about 620-630 for A, B, C, DRB1 and DQB1; approximately 520 for DQA1; 606 for DPA1; and 450 to 480 for DPB1. Several DR-DQ haplotypes were treated as single units for association and clustering because of strong linkage in the cohort. Across around 400 genotyped donors of the cohort, an average of roughly 250,000 unique TCR beta nucleotide sequences per donor were sequenced, and 15% to 20% of those sequences were non-productive. Broad study findings and their caveats: The earlier analysis of about 600 of the donors excluded roughly 17 rarely observed V segments, including chromosome 9 orphons, because counts were too low. An earlier analysis of 450 to 750 of the donors showed that most TCR beta V segments appeared in productive rearrangements either about 87% or about 30% of the time, which broadly matched IMGT annotations. The study gave a list of 150 to 200 TCR beta chains associated with cytomegalovirus. The authors suggested that the approach could potentially be generalized to other disease states and immunological phenotypes. Several of the top co-occurrence clusters appeared to be linked to parvovirus B19, influenza, CMV and Epstein-Barr virus, according to a later analysis. A group of highly shared sequence variants was considered likely to be a technical artifact of the sequencing pipeline. A later analysis found that HLA-associated TCR beta chains were more clonally expanded and had lower generation probabilities than equally common non-associated chains. In a later analysis, TCR association rates were found to vary across HLA loci, with the most associated TCRs seen for DRB1 alleles and the fewest for HLA-C alleles. Because HLA typing was unavailable for some donors at each locus, only the typed subset was used in association tests. Immune exposure information for the cohort was limited to CMV serostatus. Some IMGT-functional V segments, including TRBV6-2 and TRBV6-3, could not be told apart with the 87-base-pair reads, so those segments were excluded. According to a later analysis, most CMV-associated TCR beta chains appeared to be HLA-restricted, and the HLA associations seemed to be driven largely by CMV exposure. Specific HLA alleles were associated with some 15,000 TCR beta sequences at a false discovery rate of 0.05 in a later analysis. While some public TCRs were present in many individuals, most TCR sequences turned up only very rarely across donors. Roughly uniform sequencing depth across donors was assumed in presence/absence analyses, although this assumption may not hold. In a later genetic analysis, a missense DCLRE1C variant was associated with V-gene and J-gene trimming of TCR beta chains, and the association was replicated in an independent cohort. Assigning TCR associations to individual alleles was difficult when HLA alleles, especially DR and DQ, strongly co-occurred. Correlated functional status among segregating V segments might be attributable to linkage disequilibrium, but an unknown experimental factor could not be ruled out. This cohort had only TCR beta chains sequenced, and the lack of alpha or paired-chain data limited which features could be detected. Cytomegalovirus status was reported to be diagnosed by the classifier with high specificity and sensitivity in both the original and validation cohorts. In vitro tests confirmed that a few of the cytomegalovirus-associated TCR beta chains recognize cytomegalovirus antigens. Compared with the roughly 670-donor mean, donors in an Asian-associated ancestry cluster had fewer N-insertions in productive TCRs, according to a later genetic analysis. A further reported finding was that TCR beta sequences accurately predicted the HLA-A and HLA-B alleles for most subjects in the first cohort.

The cohort was made up of 666 healthy bone marrow donors. Cohort members were all nominally healthy when sampled, although unrecorded immune exposures were likely present. The donor was CMV seronegative and was included in the group of about 400 seronegative cohort members. Each donor provided a peripheral blood sample, and peripheral blood mononuclear cells were used for TCR beta sequencing. Genomic DNA was extracted from the blood cell samples with the Qiagen DNeasy Blood Extraction Kit. Counted from cysteine to phenylalanine, this CDR3 has 11 amino acids. Only CDR3 DNA remains: 33 bases, in frame from the first base. Trimming at the junction amounts to 7 bases on V and 7 bases on J, and the germline ends lie 10 bases apart. As encoded in the germline V gene, CDR1 is MNHEY while CDR2 is SVGAGI. Library preparation was by the immunoSEQ multiplex PCR assay. A mixture of 60 forward primers for TCR Vbeta segments and 13 reverse primers for TCR Jbeta segments was used in the multiplex PCR. The CDR3 region of rearranged TCR beta genes was amplified from genomic DNA by a multiplex PCR assay. The Illumina HiSeq System was used to sequence the amplified TCR beta libraries as 87-base-pair reads. The original pipeline was this. Across the 700 or so repertoires, a later analysis counted 78 million or so unique TCR beta chains, around 11 million of which were shared by at least two donors. To remove PCR and sequencing errors, raw reads were error-corrected and collapsed into unique sequences using a nearest-neighbor algorithm that merged closely related sequences. Alignment of CDR3 sequences to IMGT reference sequences was used to assign V, D and J gene segments. For a sequence to be retained, a match of at least six nucleotides was required to both a V gene segment and a J gene segment. A rearrangement was called productive if the CDR3 had no stop codons and remained in frame with V and J, and every other rearrangement was called non-productive. CDR3 was defined according to IMGT convention as the region running from the second conserved V-encoded cysteine to the conserved J-encoded phenylalanine. Sequences without an unambiguous match to a single V gene segment were excluded from the earlier analysis of a few hundred of the donors. An earlier analysis of around 600 of the donors classified V segments as functional when productive rearrangements were above 56.7% and as segregating when the standard deviation between donors was above 5%. A statistical classification framework was built for diagnosing cytomegalovirus status from the catalog of TCR beta chain sequences. In a later analysis, V and J genes were assigned by comparing TCR nucleotide sequences against IMGT/GENE-DB human TR gene sequences. In a later analysis, CDR3 sequences and most-parsimonious VDJ recombination scenarios were assigned using the TCRdist pipeline. In a later analysis, each TCR beta chain was defined by its CDR3 amino acid sequence together with its V-gene family, and reads without a unique V-gene family were excluded. As a way to deal with suspected cross-contamination and a sequencing artifact, a later analysis dropped roughly 600 nucleotide sequences that were highly shared and had low generation probability. In a later analysis, a clonal expansion index was calculated for each public chain from normalized within-repertoire ranks of inferred template counts. In a later analysis, generation probabilities were computed using a VDJ recombination model fitted to out-of-frame rearrangements, and the results were checked against IGoR. In a later analysis, TCR-TCR, TCR-HLA and TCR-CMV co-occurrence was scored with hypergeometric tests, and a repertoire-size bias correction was applied to TCR pairs. In a later analysis, false discovery rates were estimated by permuting HLA or CMV assignments 20 times. In a later analysis, co-occurring TCRs were grouped using DBSCAN, and TCRdist sequence similarity was added for clustering within HLA-allele-positive subsets. Co-occurrence clustering excluded repertoires with fewer than 30,000 or more than 120,000 public chains, plus five with anomalous nucleotide sharing. This is the immuneACCESS table as TCRdb keeps it, with only in-frame sequences that have V and J called. A part of the clones is gone; compared with another copy, unresolved V genes explain less than half, and the rest is unexplained. D and trimming were read from the DNA, whereas the V and J calls and clone size are those reported in that table. This sample has about 140,000 clones in its table, and 80% of those were observed once. 2% to 2.5% of the sample is taken by the ten largest.

The sequencing sample was made of PBMCs. The sequence came from a man aged 50 to 59 in good health and CMV-seronegative. The V and J segments used are TRBV6-5 and TRBJ1-1; no D gene is confidently identified. The sequence in DNA is TGTGCCAGCAACACCGGGTTTGAAGCTTTCTTT. It encodes CASNTGFEAFF.